The 29 T cell receptor beta chains reported below all come from one sample, sequenced in a study of T cell clones after liver transplantation. Sequencing was performed with immunoSEQ multiplex PCR; in TCRdb, only in-frame clones are kept and a portion is missing. The repertoire consists of several thousand clones, with about 80% occurring once and the leading ten covering about 18%. This sample comprised CD8+ T cells from blood, obtained before liver transplant. Every receptor here comes from a human donor who received a liver transplant.

The chain carries TRBV18 and TRBJ2-1; no reliable D call. CDR1 KGHSH and CDR2 LQKENI come from the germline V gene. The CDR3 contains 12 residues. Deletions cut 1 base from V and 8 bases from J, with 6 bases between. CDR3 amino acids: CASSPRADEQFF. CDR3 sequence (DNA): TGTGCCAGCTCACCACGGGCGGATGAGCAGTTCTTC. Filled out from reference TRBV18 and TRBJ2-1, the complete variable domain reads NAGVMQNPRHLVRRRGQEARLRCSPMKGHSHVYWYRQLPEEGLKFMVYLQKENIIDESGMPKERFSAEFPKEGPSILRIQQVVRGDSAAYFCASSPRADEQFFGPGTRLTVL.

This chain connects TRBV5-6 to TRBJ1-1; unclear D gene. The V end lost 3 bases, the J end lost 0 bases, and 15 bases lay between the germline ends. Germline loops: CDR1 SGHDT, CDR2 YYEEEE. The length of the CDR3 is 16 residues. The CDR3 sequence: CASSWGRRRVNTEAFF. Here the CDR3 DNA reads TGTGCCAGCAGCTGGGGTCGCCGGCGGGTGAACACTGAAGCTTTCTTT.

The chain employs TRBV28 and TRBJ2-7; no clear D gene. The length of the CDR3 is 12 residues. V lost 6 bases, J lost 1 base, and 7 bases lay in between. Germline loops: CDR1 MDHEN, CDR2 SYDVKM. The CDR3 DNA reads TGTGCCAGCAGAGGTCTGTCCTACGAGCAGTACTTC. Protein product: CASRGLSYEQYF.

The chain joins TRBV19 to TRBJ1-4; D not resolved. Germline V gene sequence: CDR1 LNHDA, CDR2 SQIVND (reference sequence). This CDR3 spans 15 amino acids. V shed 4 bases and J shed 3 bases, with 12 bases lying between them. The CDR3 DNA follows: TGTGCCAGTAGTAATGACTTTCTGGCTAATGAAAAACTGTTTTTT. Translation gives CASSNDFLANEKLFF.

The chain couples TRBV5-1 to TRBJ2-7; D is undetermined. The V gene lost 0 bases and the J gene lost 2 bases, with 9 bases spanning the gap. The CDR3 loop spans 14 amino acids. The germline V gene encodes CDR1 SGHRS and CDR2 YFSETQ. CDR3 loop: CASSLEGSPYEQYF. The DNA of the CDR3 is TGCGCCAGCAGCTTGGAAGGCAGTCCCTACGAGCAGTACTTC.

This clone was found a few times. V usage is TRBV4-1 and J usage is TRBJ2-5, with D hard to call. Germline lookup yields CDR1 MGHRA and CDR2 YSYEKL. This CDR3 spans 18 amino acids. The V end lost 2 bases, the J end lost 4 bases, and 23 bases lay between the germline ends. Here the CDR3 reads CASSQPDPGLVDGETQYF. The CDR3, as DNA: TGCGCCAGCAGCCAACCCGACCCGGGTCTAGTGGATGGAGAGACCCAGTACTTC.

V is TRBV27 and J is TRBJ2-7; D possibly corresponds to TRBD2 (6 bases). Germline V gene sequence: CDR1 MNHEY, CDR2 SMNVEV (reference sequence). This CDR3 comprises 14 residues. Trimming pared 2 bases from V and 3 bases from J, leaving 11 bases between. The CDR3 sequence is CASSLIGRSYEQYF. CDR3 DNA: TGTGCCAGCAGTTTAATCGGGAGAAGCTACGAGCAGTACTTC.

This clone has a single count. This chain links TRBV9 with TRBJ2-1; TRBD2 matches 9 bases. The CDR3 sequence is 16 residues long. Per germline, CDR1 SGDLS and CDR2 YYNGEE. Trimming cost V 4 bases and J 5 bases; bases outside gene matches: 10. CDR3: CASSPYSGSIDNEQFF. The CDR3 coding sequence is TGTGCCAGCAGCCCCTATAGCGGGAGTATTGACAATGAGCAGTTCTTC. Full variable domain (missing parts from reference TRBV9 and TRBJ2-1): DSGVTQTPKHLITATGQRVTLRCSPRSGDLSVYWYQQSLDQGLQFLIQYYNGEERAKGNILERFSAQQFPDLHSELNLSSLELGDSALYFCASSPYSGSIDNEQFFGPGTRLTVL.

The chain joins TRBV27 to TRBJ2-7, with D perhaps TRBD1 (6 bases). Trimming took 3 bases from V and 1 from J, leaving 7 bases between them. CDR1 and CDR2 (germline): MNHEY, SMNVEV (reference sequence). CDR3 size: 13 residues. CDR3 in amino acids: CASSFRGSYEQYF. The CDR3 DNA sequence: TGTGCCAGCAGTTTCAGGGGTTCCTACGAGCAGTACTTC.

This clone was seen just once. This chain joins TRBV21-1 and TRBJ2-3; TRBD1 was called by the table and not checked on the DNA. TRBV21-1 is an annotated pseudogene. This CDR3 is built from 19 residues. The CDR3, as DNA: TGTGCCAGCAGCAAAACAGGGGGCGCTTCCCTCGAGTTCGGAGATACGCAGTATTTT. Protein: CASSKTGGASLEFGDTQYF.

There are a few counts of this clone. The rearrangement uses TRBV6-1 and TRBJ2-3, with 8 bases identical to TRBD1. The junction had 2 bases not matched to a gene; V was cut back by 4 bases and J by 2 bases. Germline V gives CDR1 MNHNS, CDR2 SASEGT. CDR3 length: 14 amino acids. DNA for the CDR3: TGTGCCAGCAGTGGGGGACAGGCCACAGATACGCAGTATTTT. Translating it yields CASSGGQATDTQYF.

The chain couples TRBV7-6 to TRBJ2-2; D possibly matches TRBD1 or TRBD2 (5 bases each). The CDR3 is made up of 13 amino acids. The germline V gene encodes CDR1 SGHVS and CDR2 FNYEAQ. The CDR3 nucleotides are TGTGCTTTGCGAGGGGAGAACACCGGGGAGCTGTTTTTT. Encoded protein: CALRGENTGELFF.

The chain joins TRBV19 to TRBJ2-7; D is possibly TRBD2 (5 bases). The V end was cut by 5 bases, the J end by 4 bases, with 18 bases between. The CDR3 is 15 residues long. From germline, CDR1 is LNHDA and CDR2 SQIVND (reference sequence). CDR3 loop: CASSPSRSPYYEQYF. CDR3 coding DNA: TGTGCCAGTAGTCCTAGCCGCTCTCCATATTACGAGCAGTACTTC.

The table lists this clone with a few counts. J is TRBJ1-2 and V is TRBV19, with D unclear. The CDR3 extends over 13 amino acids. Trimming took off 3 bases at V and 3 bases at J, with 8 bases between the two ends. CDR1 is LNHDA, CDR2 SQIVND, per germline (reference sequence). The CDR3 sequence: CASSMVSYYGYTF. The CDR3 bases are TGTGCCAGTAGTATGGTCAGCTACTATGGCTACACCTTC.

The chain links TRBV2 to TRBJ2-7; D uncertain. CDR3 length: 13 residues. The germline CDR1 and CDR2 sequences are SNHLY and FYNNEI. Trimming shortened V by 3 bases and J by 0 bases, and 6 bases separated the two germline ends. In nucleotides, the CDR3 is TGTGCCAGCAGTGAGACCCCCTCCTACGAGCAGTACTTC. Protein: CASSETPSYEQYF.

This clone occurred once. This rearrangement joins TRBV27 to TRBJ2-1; TRBD2 aligns across 13 bases. The V gene end was trimmed by 6 bases and the J gene end by 2 bases; junction bases not matched to a gene: 4. Germline assignment: CDR1 MNHEY and CDR2 SMNVEV (reference sequence). The CDR3 is 16 amino acids. The CDR3 region has the DNA TGTGCCAGCAGAGATGGACTAGCGGGGGCCTACAATGAGCAGTTCTTC. Translation gives CASRDGLAGAYNEQFF.

V gene TRBV25-1 combines with J gene TRBJ2-2; the D gene is possibly TRBD2 (5 bases). The germline V gene has CDR1 MGHDK and CDR2 SYGVNS. This CDR3 contains 11 residues. Trimming pared 8 bases from V and 4 bases from J, leaving 5 bases between. CDR3 amino acids: CASGLTGELFF. As DNA, the CDR3 is TGTGCCAGCGGACTCACCGGGGAGCTGTTTTTT.

The chain employs TRBV2 and TRBJ1-1; tentative D call: TRBD1 (6 bases). Germline V gene lookup returns CDR1 SNHLY and CDR2 FYNNEI. This CDR3 comprises 14 residues. Trimming took off 3 bases at V and 1 base at J, with 9 bases between the two ends. CDR3 bases: TGTGCCAGCAGTGAGACGACAGGGAACACTGAAGCTTTCTTT. Translation: CASSETTGNTEAFF.

V gene TRBV10-2 combines with J gene TRBJ2-7, with 11 bases aligning to TRBD1. With V trimmed by 4 bases and J by 3 bases, 2 bases remained unmatched. Germline V gene sequence: CDR1 WSHSY, CDR2 SAAADI. The CDR3 has 14 amino acids. The CDR3 here is CASSAGTGGYEQYF. The CDR3 DNA sequence: TGCGCCAGCAGTGCGGGGACAGGGGGCTACGAGCAGTACTTC.

This rearrangement joins TRBV11-1 to TRBJ2-7; D is unresolved. In germline, CDR1 is SGHAT, CDR2 FQDESV (reference sequence). CDR3 size: 12 residues. V lost 3 bases to trimming and J lost 3 bases, with 6 bases between them. The CDR3 DNA is TGTGCCAGCAGCTTCGGGCACTACGAGCAGTACTTC. Translating it yields CASSFGHYEQYF.

This clone was detected a few times. The V and J genes are TRBV4-2 and TRBJ1-6; 8 nucleotides align to TRBD1. CDR3 size: 15 residues. Germline CDR1 and CDR2: LGHNA and YNFKEQ. With V trimmed by 2 bases and J by 8 bases, 5 bases remained unmatched. The chain's CDR3 is CASSQNQGAYSPLHF. The CDR3 nucleotides are TGTGCCAGCAGCCAAAACCAGGGGGCCTATTCACCCCTCCACTTT.

The chain has TRBV2 and TRBJ1-1; TRBD1 matches 8 bases. Germline trimming cut 4 bases from V and 7 bases from J; bases unmatched to any gene: 8. In germline, CDR1 is SNHLY, CDR2 FYNNEI. This CDR3 contains 14 residues. CDR3 amino acids: CASSGWTGRNEAFF. DNA for the CDR3: TGTGCCAGCAGTGGGTGGACAGGGAGAAATGAAGCTTTCTTT.

V gene TRBV27 combines with J gene TRBJ2-2; unclear D gene. This CDR3 is 12 amino acids long. V was cut by 1 base and J by 5 bases, with 2 bases left in between. Germline V gene data show CDR1 as MNHEY and CDR2 as SMNVEV (reference sequence). DNA of the CDR3: TGTGCCAGCAGTTTATGGACCGGGGAGCTGTTTTTT. Its protein is CASSLWTGELFF.

CDR3: CASSSGLAGGPTETQYF. The CDR3 DNA is TGTGCCAGCAGCAGCGGACTAGCGGGAGGGCCCACGGAGACCCAGTACTTC. The chain links TRBV27 to TRBJ2-5; 15 bases fit TRBD2. The CDR3 loop spans 17 amino acids. The V gene's germline CDR1 is MNHEY and CDR2 SMNVEV (reference sequence). The junction had 10 bases not matched to a gene; V was cut back by 6 bases and J by 5 bases.

The chain recombines TRBV4-3 with TRBJ2-3; D is ambiguous. The germline V gene encodes CDR1 LGHNA and CDR2 YSLEER. The CDR3 extends over 15 amino acids. Between the trimmed V and J ends, which lost 1 base and 0 bases, there was a span of 8 bases. In nucleotides, the CDR3 is TGCGCCAGCAGCCAAGGTCGGGTTAGCACAGATACGCAGTATTTT. Translated: CASSQGRVSTDTQYF.

A single count supports this clone. The V and J genes are TRBV9 and TRBJ2-2; tentatively, D is TRBD1 or TRBD2 (6 bases each). V lost 7 bases and J lost 1, with 8 bases in between. This CDR3 comprises 13 residues. CDR1 and CDR2 (germline): SGDLS, YYNGEE. CDR3 protein: CASGGRNTGELFF. The CDR3 nucleotides read TGTGCCAGCGGGGGGCGGAACACCGGGGAGCTGTTTTTT.

The chain couples TRBV9 to TRBJ2-7; a possible D gene is TRBD2 (6 bases). The CDR3 has 15 amino acids. V lost 0 bases to trimming and J lost 4 bases, with 14 bases between them. CDR1 is SGDLS and CDR2 is YYNGEE in the germline V gene. The CDR3 DNA follows: TGTGCCAGCAGCGTAGCTGGGAGGTCTACATACGAGCAGTACTTC. Protein: CASSVAGRSTYEQYF.

This sequence joins TRBV9 and TRBJ1-1, with D possibly being TRBD1 (5 bases). V lost 4 bases and J 8 bases, leaving 27 bases between the germline ends. The length of the CDR3 is 17 residues. CDR1 and CDR2 (germline): SGDLS, YYNGEE. CDR3 sequence (DNA): TGTGCCAGCAGCCCCTCGGGACGGCCTCCCCCGGATTCCGAAGCTTTCTTT. This sequence encodes CASSPSGRPPPDSEAFF.

The rearrangement links TRBV5-4 to TRBJ2-5, with 9 positions matching TRBD1. With 4 bases clipped from V and 5 bases from J, the junction kept 6 bases outside the gene matches. Germline loops: CDR1 SGHNT, CDR2 YYREEE (reference sequence). There are 14 residues in the CDR3. The CDR3 nucleotides read TGTGCCAGCAGCGGGGGGACAGGGTTGGAGACCCAGTACTTC. Its translation is CASSGGTGLETQYF.